This T cell receptor (beta chain) was sequenced during a study of blood T cells in healthy people across ages (dated by TCRdb to between 2014 and 2017). For the study in its entirety: In model experiments, roughly one uniquely barcoded TCR beta cDNA molecule per two T cells was captured by template switching. Two additional independent replicas of 1 million unique cDNA reads from the same blood draw were analyzed for two donors (one aged 18 to 29 and one aged 80 or older). The donors were split into four age groups: young (average roughly 15 years), middle-aged (about 40), aged (about 62) and long-lived (over 75). To avoid experimental bias, donors of different ages were randomly spread across the sequencing lanes. To track age-related changes in TCR beta repertoire diversity, the study relied on deep sequencing normalized with unique cDNA molecular identifiers. Broad study findings and their caveats: Observed TCR beta diversity per million T cells fell roughly linearly with age, and a significant reduction was already apparent by age around 36. Estimates of total diversity based on one million sequenced T cells were regarded as lower bounds and as underestimates. Compared with the aged group, more naive CD4+ T cells, fewer expanded clones and increased TCR diversity were shown by the long-lived group, suggesting age selection. The CMV infection status of donors was not known, potentially confounding age-related changes in expanded clonotypes. Because profiling used bulk unsorted PBMCs, naive and antigen-experienced compartments could not be compared conclusively. Observed TCR beta diversity correlated strongly with the percentage of naive T cells measured by flow cytometry.

Including cysteine and phenylalanine, the CDR3 has 15 amino acids. Only the CDR3 region is kept as DNA, spanning 45 bases read in frame from base 1. Between the V and J ends, shortened by 4 bases and 4 bases respectively, the junction contains 16 bases. For CDR1 and CDR2, the germline V gene lists MNHNS and SASEGT. Receptor amplification or capture employed 5' RACE. The instrument given in TCRdb is Illumina HiSeq 2500. A second PCR of roughly 7 to 12 cycles was run with a J-beta primer mix and a sample-barcoded 5' primer. A unique molecular identifier was introduced onto each TCR beta cDNA molecule by a template-switch 5' adaptor carrying 12 random nucleotides. Each sample yielded at least 2.5 million CDR3-containing paired-end reads. First-strand cDNA was synthesized from all RNA with the Mint cDNA synthesis kit, primed by a TRBC-specific oligonucleotide. All cDNA was treated with uracil-DNA glycosylase and then went through a first 18-cycle PCR with the universal primers M1SS and BC2_uni_R. Concerning the study's data processing: For normalization, 1 million high-quality reads, each with a distinct molecular identifier, were randomly selected from each sample. Instead of being binned into consensus sequences, reads that shared molecular identifiers were thrown out. MiTCR, set to a Q25 quality threshold and the strictest error-elimination algorithm, was used for CDR3 identification, clonotype clustering and error correction. Lower-bound total TCR beta diversity was estimated with a nonparametric unseen species model using Euler transformation. In TCRdb, the public reads were trimmed at Q25 with fastp and aligned with MiXCR, with productive beta chains retained. Each record represents a unique CDR3 protein, reported with the most common genes and DNA among its rows. The V and J calls, along with clone size, are taken from TCRdb and not from the paper's own processing. Within this sample are over 1,300,000 distinct CDR3 sequences, with roughly 64% of them counted one time only. The ten largest clones take up over 5.5% of the sample.

Remarks on this clonotype: No antigen is known for it. It has no much larger one-base neighbor in the sample; base qualities were not kept.

The donors were about 40 Caucasian individuals from Russia, aged roughly 6 to 100 years, who were systemically healthy. Each donor gave 8 to 10 milliliters of peripheral blood, drawn into EDTA-treated Vacutainer tubes. Ficoll-Paque density-gradient centrifugation was used to isolate PBMCs, with at least 7 million obtained per sample. Trizol reagent was used to extract total RNA from the PBMCs, yielding at least 6 micrograms per sample. For every donor, flow cytometry on a PBMC aliquot measured the percentage of naive CD45RAhigh/CD27high T cells. The V and J genes are TRBV6-1 and TRBJ2-5; a confident D gene designation cannot be given. The material sequenced was blood. This sequence originates from a man between 18 and 35 years old in good health. The CDR3 amino acid sequence is: CASSVTVRRGETQYF. The sequence in DNA is TGTGCCAGCAGTGTTACAGTGAGGCGAGGAGAGACCCAGTACTTC.